The clone carrying this T cell receptor (beta chain) was seen only a few times. RNA, once extracted, was reverse transcribed into cDNA for use as the sequencing template. Repertoires were generated with immunoSEQ multiplex PCR, while TCRdb's copy carries only in-frame clones and drops some. This sample has more than 95,000 clones, with around 50% found just once. Per the germline V gene, CDR1 is SEHNR and CDR2 is FQNEAQ (reference sequence). V lost 5 bases to trimming and J lost 6 bases; unmatched junction nucleotides: 7. This CDR3 contains 15 residues. Both CD4+ and CD8+ T cells were separated by sorting PBMCs. This sample is drawn from a study of CD8+ T cells in alopecia areata.

The chain links TRBV7-9 to TRBJ2-3; 11 bases fit TRBD2. Sequencing used NKG2D-low CD8+ T cells sorted from blood. The receptor's source is a human donor with alopecia areata. In nucleotides, the CDR3 is TGTGCCAGCAGCACACTAGCGGGAGTGTCTGATACGCAGTATTTT. It yields the protein CASSTLAGVSDTQYF. Complete variable domain (other parts from reference TRBV7-9 and TRBJ2-3): DTGVSQNPRHKITKRGQNVTFRCDPISEHNRLYWYRQTLGQGPEFLTYFQNEAQLEKSRLLSDRFSAERPKGSFSTLEIQRTEQGDSAMYLCASSTLAGVSDTQYFGPGTRLTVL.